The 8 T cell receptor beta chains reported below all come from one sample, sequenced in a study of read filtering for tumor transcriptome and immune sequencing. Molecular barcoded adaptors covering alpha/delta and beta/gamma chains were used on about 0.4 ug RNA. A single record per CDR3 protein comes from TCRdb applying MiXCR to the reads. The top ten clones hold around 9.9% of a sample with around 65,000 distinct CDR3 sequences, around 20% of them seen once. Sequencing input: a population of CD138-negative cells sorted from bone marrow. These receptors were taken from a donor at least 40 years old with multiple myeloma.

A remark on this clonotype: This may stem from a read error, because a much larger clone lies one nucleotide away. The rearrangement uses TRBV20-1 and TRBJ2-7, with TRBD2 matching over 7 bases. The CDR3 is made up of 13 amino acids. Germline assignment: CDR1 DFQATT and CDR2 SNEGSKA (reference sequence). This chain's CDR3 is CSVERDPSYEQHF. CDR3 bases: TGCAGTGTCGAGCGGGACCCCTCCTACGAGCAGCACTTC.

Concerning this clonotype itself: A much more abundant neighbour one base away suggests this may be a read error. The conserved phenylalanine or tryptophan normally closing the CDR3 is absent here, so this likely arose from a read error. The chain combines TRBV6-1 with TRBJ2-1; a weak D match, TRBD2 (5 bases). CDR1 MNHNS and CDR2 SASEGT come from the germline V gene. The CDR3 covers 13 residues. V was pared by 8 bases and J by 4 bases, with 12 bases between. CDR3 sequence (DNA): TGTGCCAGCCTATCGGGGAAATACAATGAGCAGTTCCTC. Residues: CASLSGKYNEQFL.

This clonotype was seen at least ten times. The chain joins TRBV6-2 or TRBV6-3 to TRBJ2-3, with D unresolved. Germline loops: CDR1 MNHEY, CDR2 SVGEGT. CDR3 length: 12 residues. Deletions cut 4 bases from V and 4 bases from J, with 6 bases between. Here the CDR3 reads CASSSPPDTQYF. As DNA, the CDR3 is TGTGCCAGCAGTTCCCCCCCAGATACGCAGTATTTT.

The sample holds many counts of this clonotype. The chain uses TRBV5-1 and TRBJ2-7; D perhaps matches TRBD2 (5 bases). V was trimmed by 4 bases and J by 6 bases, leaving 11 bases between them. CDR3 length equals 12 residues. Germline loops: CDR1 SGHRS, CDR2 YFSETQ. CDR3 residues: CASSLLLGEQYF. The CDR3 coding sequence is TGCGCCAGCAGCCTACTACTAGGCGAGCAGTACTTC. Full variable domain (missing parts from reference TRBV5-1 and TRBJ2-7): KAGVTQTPRYLIKTRGQQVTLSCSPISGHRSVSWYQQTPGQGLQFLFEYFSETQRNKGNFPGRFSGRQFSNSRSEMNVSTLELGDSALYLCASSLLLGEQYFGPGTRLTVT.

This clonotype was picked up a small number of times. A much larger clone lies a single base off, so this may be a read error. V and J are TRBV27 and TRBJ1-2; possible D gene TRBD1, 6 bases. CDR1 is MNHEY and CDR2 is SMNVEV in the germline V gene (reference sequence). The CDR3 has 14 residues. CDR3 nucleotides: TGTGCCAGCAGTTTATTCGGCAGGGGTCTTGGCTACGCCTTC. Amino acid sequence: CASSLFGRGLGYAF.

About this clonotype: Since a much larger clone is just one base distant, this may be a read error. The chain joins TRBV7-9 to TRBJ2-1, with TRBD1 matching 9 bases. The CDR3 runs 15 residues. Germline-derived CDR1 and CDR2 are SEHNR and FQNEAQ (reference sequence). The chain's CDR3 is CASSKGQGYYNEQLF. DNA for the CDR3: TGTGCCAGCAGCAAGGGACAGGGCTACTACAATGAGCAGCTCTTC.

This clonotype was found many times. The chain employs TRBV7-8 and TRBJ2-5; D call uncertain. Trimming took off 0 bases at V and 3 bases at J, with 11 bases between the two ends. The CDR3 runs 15 residues. CDR1 is SGHVS, CDR2 FQNEAQ, per germline. This CDR3 reads CASSLARQTKETQYF. The CDR3 bases are TGTGCCAGCAGCTTAGCGCGGCAGACCAAAGAGACCCAGTACTTC. Using reference TRBV7-8 and TRBJ2-5 for the parts outside the CDR3, the full variable domain is GAGVSQSPRYKVAKRGQDVALRCDPISGHVSLFWYQQALGQGPEFLTYFQNEAQLDKSGLPSDRFFAERPEGSVSTLKIQRTQQEDSAVYLCASSLARQTKETQYFGPGTRLLVL.

This clonotype was detected many times. The CDR3 loop is CASSHVLDRAIGETQYF. The CDR3 DNA follows: TGTGCCAGCAGCCACGTACTGGACAGGGCGATAGGAGAGACCCAGTACTTC. This chain connects TRBV14 to TRBJ2-5; 8 bases match TRBD1. Trimming cost V 3 bases and J 4 bases; bases outside gene matches: 13. Looked up from germline, CDR1 is SGHDN and CDR2 is FVKESK. This CDR3 is built from 17 residues.